These 14 T cell receptor beta chains were sequenced from one sample in a study of OX40 agonist ivuxolimab in advanced cancers. This table comes from immunoSEQ multiplex PCR, and its TCRdb copy is limited to in-frame clones, with some not included. Among 65,000 to 75,000 clones, approximately 88% were seen once, and the ten largest hold roughly 0.59%. The sample was CD4+ or CD8+ T cells sorted from blood, taken in a trial of the OX40 agonist ivuxolimab. The receptor source for this set is an adult with an advanced solid tumor such as melanoma, head and neck, liver or kidney cancer.

The rearrangement joins TRBV5-5 to TRBJ1-3; perhaps TRBD1 as D (5 bases). Germline V gives CDR1 SGHKS, CDR2 YYEKEE (reference sequence). Trimming left V 0 bases short and J 0 bases short, with 10 bases between. This CDR3 is built from 16 residues. The CDR3 region has the DNA TGTGCCAGCAGCTTGGTGGGGACGGCCTCTGGAAACACCATATATTTT. Protein: CASSLVGTASGNTIYF.

The chain has TRBV10-3 and TRBJ2-2; 12 bases fit TRBD2. V was clipped by 9 bases and J by 4 bases; unmatched bases: 3. The length of the CDR3 is 14 residues. From germline, CDR1 is ENHRY and CDR2 SYGVKD. Written as DNA, the CDR3 is TGTGCCATTTCTAGCGGGGGGGCCACCGGGGAGCTGTTTTTT. Its translation is CAISSGGATGELFF.

The gene calls are TRBV2 and TRBJ2-3, with 7 bases that match TRBD1. Germline V gene data show CDR1 as SNHLY and CDR2 as FYNNEI. Germline trimming cut 3 bases from V and 4 bases from J; bases unmatched to any gene: 7. The CDR3 has 15 residues. The CDR3 reads CASSENGQGADTQYF. Here the CDR3 DNA reads TGTGCCAGCAGTGAGAATGGTCAGGGGGCAGATACGCAGTATTTT.

The chain links TRBV4-2 to TRBJ2-1; possibly TRBD1 or TRBD2 for D (6 bases each). Germline V gene lookup returns CDR1 LGHNA and CDR2 YNFKEQ. Trimming left V 1 base short and J 8 bases short, with 12 bases between. The CDR3 covers 14 residues. In DNA, the CDR3 is TGTGCCAGCAGCCAAGTTTTCGGGGGCGATGAGCAGTTCTTC. It codes for CASSQVFGGDEQFF.

This chain joins TRBV27 and TRBJ1-1, with D tentatively TRBD1 (5 bases). The V end was cut by 1 base, the J end by 6 bases, with 18 bases between. Germline CDR1 reads MNHEY; CDR2 reads SMNVEV (reference sequence). CDR3 size: 16 residues. This chain's CDR3 is CASSLYGGSRRSEAFF. CDR3 nucleotide sequence: TGTGCCAGCAGTTTATACGGGGGGAGTCGGCGCTCTGAAGCTTTCTTT.

This chain joins TRBV5-1 and TRBJ1-1; perhaps TRBD1 as D (5 bases). The ends were cut back, 5 bases at V and 11 bases at J, with 13 bases in the middle. The CDR3 covers 11 residues. From germline, CDR1 is SGHRS and CDR2 YFSETQ. CDR3 bases: TGCGCCAGCAGGGGGGAGATGGGCGCTTTCTTT. The encoded protein is CASRGEMGAFF. The complete variable domain, with remaining parts taken from reference TRBV5-1 and TRBJ1-1, reads KAGVTQTPRYLIKTRGQQVTLSCSPISGHRSVSWYQQTPGQGLQFLFEYFSETQRNKGNFPGRFSGRQFSNSRSEMNVSTLELGDSALYLCASRGEMGAFFGQGTRLTVV.

Of note for this clone: Other nucleotide sequences from this sample produce the same CDR3. The rearrangement links TRBV5-1 to TRBJ1-6; D is perhaps TRBD1 (6 bases). Germline CDR1 and CDR2: SGHRS and YFSETQ. V lost 0 bases to trimming and J lost 7 bases, with 8 bases between them. CDR3 length: 14 residues. CDR3: CASSLGTANSPLHF. CDR3 sequence (DNA): TGCGCCAGCAGCTTGGGGACAGCAAATTCACCCCTCCACTTT.

The chain recombines TRBV4-1 with TRBJ2-5; D not resolved. Germline lookup yields CDR1 MGHRA and CDR2 YSYEKL. The CDR3 sequence is 16 residues long. Trimming took off 4 bases at V and 6 bases at J, with 21 bases between the two ends. The chain's CDR3 is CASSLGDQPGLKTQYF. Written as DNA, the CDR3 is TGCGCCAGCAGCCTAGGTGACCAGCCCGGTTTGAAGACCCAGTACTTC.

J is TRBJ1-2 and V is TRBV11-2; 9 bases align to TRBD1. This CDR3 has 14 amino acids. CDR1 is SGHAT and CDR2 is FQNNGV in the germline V gene. The trim removed 8 bases at V and 4 bases at J, leaving 8 bases unmatched. CDR3 amino acids: CASAGQGMIYGYTF. CDR3 coding DNA: TGTGCCAGCGCGGGACAGGGTATGATCTATGGCTACACCTTC.

The rearrangement links TRBV6-1 to TRBJ1-5, with 11 bases fitting TRBD1. Germline CDR1 is MNHNS and CDR2 is SASEGT. The J segment lost 6 bases and the V segment lost 5 bases, leaving 6 bases of the junction unmatched. The CDR3 extends over 15 amino acids. CDR3: CASSIRTGGVQPQHF. The CDR3 bases are TGTGCCAGCAGTATACGGACAGGGGGCGTTCAGCCCCAGCATTTT.

The chain recombines TRBV5-1 with TRBJ2-5; D may be TRBD2 (5 bases). Deletions cut 5 bases from V and 2 bases from J, with 10 bases between. CDR1 is SGHRS, CDR2 YFSETQ, per germline. The CDR3 sequence is 13 residues long. The CDR3 DNA follows: TGCGCCAGCAGGAGGACTCCACAAGAGACCCAGTACTTC. This gives the protein CASRRTPQETQYF.

This chain uses TRBV18 with TRBJ2-3; 11 bases agree with TRBD2. V lost 2 bases to trimming and J lost 2 bases; unmatched junction nucleotides: 9. Germline lookup yields CDR1 KGHSH and CDR2 LQKENI. The CDR3 consists of 18 residues. The CDR3, as DNA: TGTGCCAGCTCACCAAGGCAAACTAGCGGGGGCCTCACAGATACGCAGTATTTT. This codes for CASSPRQTSGGLTDTQYF.

V gene TRBV5-1 combines with J gene TRBJ2-7, with 7 positions matching TRBD1. Germline V CDR1 and CDR2: SGHRS, YFSETQ. The length of the CDR3 is 15 residues. V gave up 0 bases and J gave up 0 bases; unmatched junction bases: 3. CDR3 protein: CASSLDTGASYEQYF. DNA of the CDR3: TGCGCCAGCAGCTTGGATACAGGGGCCTCCTACGAGCAGTACTTC.

The rearrangement links TRBV6-1 to TRBJ2-1; D perhaps matches TRBD1 (6 bases). Germline CDR1 is MNHNS and CDR2 is SASEGT. CDR3 size: 15 residues. V lost 3 bases to trimming and J lost 9 bases, with 18 bases between them. The CDR3 coding sequence is TGTGCCAGCAGTGAGGGTTTGGGGGCCAGGGTTGAGCAGTTCTTC. It is translated as CASSEGLGARVEQFF.